A single sample gave rise to the 2 T cell receptor beta chains below, sequenced in a study of blood T cell repertoires in COVID-19 (dated by TCRdb to the early 2020s). Libraries were built with the immunoSEQ multiplex PCR assay. TCRdb provides this immuneACCESS table in a form limited to in-frame rearrangements. Some clones are lacking; in checked studies, under half of them reflect an unresolved V gene, and why the rest are absent is not known. This sample comprises a few hundred thousand clones, 85% to 90% of them detected only once. Of the sample, roughly 0.99% falls within the top ten clones. Sequenced input: PBMCs or T cells enriched from blood (not recorded which). The receptors shown here come from a man between 18 and 29 years old who had recovered from COVID-19.

The V call is TRBV5-1, the J call TRBJ2-7; weak D call: TRBD2 (7 bases). In germline, CDR1 is SGHRS, CDR2 YFSETQ. V shed 2 bases and J shed 12 bases, with 24 bases lying between them. The CDR3 is 15 amino acids. For the CDR3, the DNA is TGCGCCAGCAGCTTTTCCGAGGGGGGGCCCCCCATGCGGTACTTC. Protein product: CASSFSEGGPPMRYF.

The chain couples TRBV9 to TRBJ2-7; 8 nucleotides align to TRBD1. Germline CDR1 is SGDLS and CDR2 is YYNGEE. J gave up 6 bases and V 5 bases, and 10 bases lay outside the gene matches. The CDR3 is 14 residues long. Here the CDR3 reads CASRPTGEHGEQYF. CDR3 in DNA: TGTGCCAGCAGACCGACAGGGGAGCATGGCGAGCAGTACTTC.